This TCR beta chain appears in the sequencing data of a study of blood T cell repertoires in COVID-19. Overall study: Italy, Spain and the United States were the sources of the convalescent and acute COVID-19 samples.

The CDR3 has 13 residues. V was shortened by 4 bases and J by 3 bases, with 9 bases between the two germline ends. CDR1 and CDR2 from the germline V gene are MDHEN and SYDVKM. Participant-given clinical history determined each cohort assignment. In the authors' methods: Cell counts per sample came from amplifying reference gene primers. TCRdb's copy holds only in-frame clones and misses some; the assay was immunoSEQ multiplex PCR. D and trimming come from the DNA, and the V and J calls and clone size come from that table. The repertoire consists of some 200,000 clones, with about 87% occurring once and the leading ten covering 10%.

This rearrangement joins TRBV28 to TRBJ2-5, with D unclear. The clonotype comes from a man aged 18 to 29 with acute COVID-19. Specimen: PBMCs or T cells enriched from blood (not recorded which). Here the CDR3 DNA reads TGTGCCAGCAGTTCCCGACAAGAAGAGACCCAGTACTTC. It translates to CASSSRQEETQYF.